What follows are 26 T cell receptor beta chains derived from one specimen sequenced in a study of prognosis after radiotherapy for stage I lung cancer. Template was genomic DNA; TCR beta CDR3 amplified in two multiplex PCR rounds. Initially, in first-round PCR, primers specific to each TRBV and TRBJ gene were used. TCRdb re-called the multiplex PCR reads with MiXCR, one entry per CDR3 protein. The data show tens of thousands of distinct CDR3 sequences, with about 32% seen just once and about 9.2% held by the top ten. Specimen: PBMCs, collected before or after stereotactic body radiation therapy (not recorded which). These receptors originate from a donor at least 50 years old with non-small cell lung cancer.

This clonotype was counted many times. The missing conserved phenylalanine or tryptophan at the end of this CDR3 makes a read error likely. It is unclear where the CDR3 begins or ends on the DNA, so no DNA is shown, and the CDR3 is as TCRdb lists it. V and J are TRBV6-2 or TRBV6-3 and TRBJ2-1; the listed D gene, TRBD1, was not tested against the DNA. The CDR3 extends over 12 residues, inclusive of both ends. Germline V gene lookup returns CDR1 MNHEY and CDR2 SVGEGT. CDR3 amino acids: CASARVGDRKVV.

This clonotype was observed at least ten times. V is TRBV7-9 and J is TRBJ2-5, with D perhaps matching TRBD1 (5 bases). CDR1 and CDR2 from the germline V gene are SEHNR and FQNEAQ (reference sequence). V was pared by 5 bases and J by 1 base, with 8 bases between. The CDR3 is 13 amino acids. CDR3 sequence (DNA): TGTGCCAGCAGCCCGACAGTCCAAGAGACCCAGTACTTC. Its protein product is CASSPTVQETQYF.

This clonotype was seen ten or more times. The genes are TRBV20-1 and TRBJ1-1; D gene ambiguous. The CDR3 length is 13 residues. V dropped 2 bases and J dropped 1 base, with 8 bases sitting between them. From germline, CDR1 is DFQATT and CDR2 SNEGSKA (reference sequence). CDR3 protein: CSARRHENTEAFF. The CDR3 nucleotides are TGCAGTGCTAGAAGACACGAGAACACTGAAGCTTTCTTT.

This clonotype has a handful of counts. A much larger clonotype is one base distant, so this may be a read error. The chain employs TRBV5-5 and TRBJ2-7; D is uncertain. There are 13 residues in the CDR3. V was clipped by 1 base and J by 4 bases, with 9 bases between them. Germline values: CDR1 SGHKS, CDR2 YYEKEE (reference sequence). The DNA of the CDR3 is TGTGCCAGCAGCTTGTTCTTGTCATACGAGCAGTACTTC. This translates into CASSLFLSYEQYF.

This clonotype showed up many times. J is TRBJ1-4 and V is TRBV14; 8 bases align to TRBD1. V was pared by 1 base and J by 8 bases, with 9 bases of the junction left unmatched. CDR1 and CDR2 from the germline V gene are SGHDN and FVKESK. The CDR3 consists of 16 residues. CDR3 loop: CASSQAWTGSKEKLFF. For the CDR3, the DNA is TGTGCCAGCAGCCAAGCCTGGACAGGGTCCAAAGAAAAACTGTTTTTT.

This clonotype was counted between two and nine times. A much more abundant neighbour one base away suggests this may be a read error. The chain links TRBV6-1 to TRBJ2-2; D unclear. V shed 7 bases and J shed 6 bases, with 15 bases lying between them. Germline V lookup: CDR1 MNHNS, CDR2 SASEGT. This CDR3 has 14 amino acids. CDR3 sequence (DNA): TGTGCCAGCAACCCCCTGGGGTGGCCCGGGGAGCTGTTTTTT. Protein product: CASNPLGWPGELFF.

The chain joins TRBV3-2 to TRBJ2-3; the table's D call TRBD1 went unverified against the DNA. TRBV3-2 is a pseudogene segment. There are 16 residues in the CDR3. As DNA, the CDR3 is TGTGCCAGCAGCTTAACCGGTACAGGGGTCGGGGATACGCAGTATTTT. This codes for CASSLTGTGVGDTQYF.

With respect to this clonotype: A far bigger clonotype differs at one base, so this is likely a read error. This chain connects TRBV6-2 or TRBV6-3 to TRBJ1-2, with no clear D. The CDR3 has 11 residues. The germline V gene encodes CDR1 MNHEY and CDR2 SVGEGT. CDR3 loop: CASRTDYVYTF. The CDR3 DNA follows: TGTGCCAGCAGAACGGACTATGTCTACACCTTC.

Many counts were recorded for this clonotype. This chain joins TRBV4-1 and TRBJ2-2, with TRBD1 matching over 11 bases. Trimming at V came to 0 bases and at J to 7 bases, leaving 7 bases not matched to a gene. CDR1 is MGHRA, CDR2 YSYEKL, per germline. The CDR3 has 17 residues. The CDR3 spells CASSQDWGTGGNGELFF. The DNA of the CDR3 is TGCGCCAGCAGCCAAGATTGGGGGACAGGGGGGAACGGGGAGCTGTTTTTT.

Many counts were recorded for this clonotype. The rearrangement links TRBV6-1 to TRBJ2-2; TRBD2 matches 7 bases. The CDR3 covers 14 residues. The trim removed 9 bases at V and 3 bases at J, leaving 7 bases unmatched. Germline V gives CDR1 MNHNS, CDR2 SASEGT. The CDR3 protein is CASGTGGDTGELFF. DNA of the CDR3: TGTGCCAGTGGGACGGGAGGCGACACCGGGGAGCTGTTTTTT.

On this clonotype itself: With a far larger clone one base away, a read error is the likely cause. The CDR3 sequence: CVSSGQGALSEQYF. The DNA for the CDR3 is TGTGTCAGCAGTGGGCAGGGGGCCCTAAGCGAGCAGTACTTC. The rearrangement joins TRBV6-2 or TRBV6-3 to TRBJ2-7; 8 bases align to TRBD1. The CDR3 loop spans 14 amino acids. Germline CDR1 MNHEY, CDR2 SVGEGT.

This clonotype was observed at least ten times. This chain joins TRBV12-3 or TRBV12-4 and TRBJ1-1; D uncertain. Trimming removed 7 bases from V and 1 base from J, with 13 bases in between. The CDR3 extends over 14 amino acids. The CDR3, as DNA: TGTGCCAGCACCAAAGAGGGAGGGAACACTGAAGCTTTCTTT. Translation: CASTKEGGNTEAFF.

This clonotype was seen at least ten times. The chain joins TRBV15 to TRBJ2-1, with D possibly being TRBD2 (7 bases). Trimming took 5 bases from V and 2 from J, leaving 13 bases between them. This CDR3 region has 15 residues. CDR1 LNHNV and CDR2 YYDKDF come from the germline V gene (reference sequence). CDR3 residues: CATSRGGGAYNEQFF. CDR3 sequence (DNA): TGTGCCACCAGCCGAGGGGGGGGGGCCTACAATGAGCAGTTCTTC.

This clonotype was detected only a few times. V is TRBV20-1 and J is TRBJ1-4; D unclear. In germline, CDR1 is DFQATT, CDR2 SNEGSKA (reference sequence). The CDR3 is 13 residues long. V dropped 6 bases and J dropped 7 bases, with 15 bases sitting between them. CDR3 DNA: TGCAGTGCCCGACCGGGAGGAGGTGAAAAACTGTTTTTT. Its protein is CSARPGGGEKLFF.

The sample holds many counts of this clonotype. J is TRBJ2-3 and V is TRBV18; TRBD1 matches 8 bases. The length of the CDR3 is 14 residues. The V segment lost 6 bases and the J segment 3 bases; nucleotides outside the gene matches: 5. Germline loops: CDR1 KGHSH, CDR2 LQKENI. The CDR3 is CASSPRTGTDTQYF. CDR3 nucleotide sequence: TGTGCCAGCTCTCCCCGGACAGGGACAGATACGCAGTATTTT.

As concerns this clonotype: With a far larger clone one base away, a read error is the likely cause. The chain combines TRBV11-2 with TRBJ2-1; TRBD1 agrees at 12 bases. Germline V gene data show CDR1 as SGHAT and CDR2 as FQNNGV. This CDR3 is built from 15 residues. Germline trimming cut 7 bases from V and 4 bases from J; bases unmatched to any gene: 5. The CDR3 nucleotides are TGTGCCAGCACGGGACAGGGGGCGAGATACAATGAGCAGTTCTTC. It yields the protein CASTGQGARYNEQFF.

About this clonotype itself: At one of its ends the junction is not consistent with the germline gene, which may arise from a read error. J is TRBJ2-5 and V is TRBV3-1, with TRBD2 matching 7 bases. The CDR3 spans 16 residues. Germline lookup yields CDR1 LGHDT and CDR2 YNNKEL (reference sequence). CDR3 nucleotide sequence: TGTGCCAGCAGCCCCGTTTGGACTAGTCCACAAGAGACCCAGCACTTC. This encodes CASSPVWTSPQETQHF.

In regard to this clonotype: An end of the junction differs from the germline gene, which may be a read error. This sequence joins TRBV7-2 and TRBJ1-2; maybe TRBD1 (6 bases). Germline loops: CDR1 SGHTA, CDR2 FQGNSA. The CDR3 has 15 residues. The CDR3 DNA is TGTGCCAGCAGCTTAGAGAGGGGGGCTGCCTATTGCTACACCTTC. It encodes CASSLERGAAYCYTF. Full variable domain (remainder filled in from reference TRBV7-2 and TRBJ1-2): GAGVSQSPSNKVTEKGKDVELRCDPISGHTALYWYRQSLGQGLEFLIYFQGNSAPDKSGLPSDRFSAERTGGSVSTLTIQRTQQEDSAVYLCASSLERGAAYCYTFGSGTRLTVV.

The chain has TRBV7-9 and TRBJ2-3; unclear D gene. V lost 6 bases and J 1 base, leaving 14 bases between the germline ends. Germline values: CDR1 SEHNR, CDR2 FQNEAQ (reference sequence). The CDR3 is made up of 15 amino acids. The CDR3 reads CASRFVGAGTDTQYF. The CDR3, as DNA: TGTGCCAGCAGATTTGTAGGTGCGGGCACAGATACGCAGTATTTT.

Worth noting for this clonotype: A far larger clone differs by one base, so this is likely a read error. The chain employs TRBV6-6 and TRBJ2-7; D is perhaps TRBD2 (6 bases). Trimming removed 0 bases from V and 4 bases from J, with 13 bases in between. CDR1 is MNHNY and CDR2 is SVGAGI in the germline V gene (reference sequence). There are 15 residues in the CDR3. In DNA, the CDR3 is TGTGCCAGCAGTTACTCGGAGGGGTACAATTACGAGCAGTACTTC. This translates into CASSYSEGYNYEQYF.

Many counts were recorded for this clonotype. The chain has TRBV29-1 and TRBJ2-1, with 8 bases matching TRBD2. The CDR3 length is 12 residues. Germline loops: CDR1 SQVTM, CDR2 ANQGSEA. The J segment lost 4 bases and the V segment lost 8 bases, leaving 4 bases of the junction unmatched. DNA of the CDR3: TGCAGCACGGGAGGGGGATACAATGAGCAGTTCTTC. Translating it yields CSTGGGYNEQFF.

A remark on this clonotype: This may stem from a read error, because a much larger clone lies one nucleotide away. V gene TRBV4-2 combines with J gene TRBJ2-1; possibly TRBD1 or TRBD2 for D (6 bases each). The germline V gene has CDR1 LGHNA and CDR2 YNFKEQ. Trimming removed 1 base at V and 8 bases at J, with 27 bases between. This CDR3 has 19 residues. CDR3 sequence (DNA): TGTGCCAGCAGCCAAGCCGGGACTCGGGGGCGGTTCGTGCAATATGAGCAGTTCTTC. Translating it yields CASSQAGTRGRFVQYEQFF.

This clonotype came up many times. CDR3 sequence reads: CASSVIEWSNEQFF. The CDR3 DNA sequence: TGTGCCAGCAGCGTAATTGAGTGGAGCAATGAGCAGTTCTTC. This chain uses TRBV9 with TRBJ2-1, with D hard to call. CDR1 SGDLS and CDR2 YYNGEE come from the germline V gene. Trimming removed 1 base at V and 6 bases at J, with 11 bases between. The CDR3 runs 14 residues.

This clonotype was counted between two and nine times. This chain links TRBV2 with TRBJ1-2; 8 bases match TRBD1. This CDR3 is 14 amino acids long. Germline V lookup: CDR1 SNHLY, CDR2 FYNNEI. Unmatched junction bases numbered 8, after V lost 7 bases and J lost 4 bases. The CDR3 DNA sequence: TGTGCCAGCACCGAGGACAGGGTCAGCTATGGCTACACCTTC. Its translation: CASTEDRVSYGYTF.

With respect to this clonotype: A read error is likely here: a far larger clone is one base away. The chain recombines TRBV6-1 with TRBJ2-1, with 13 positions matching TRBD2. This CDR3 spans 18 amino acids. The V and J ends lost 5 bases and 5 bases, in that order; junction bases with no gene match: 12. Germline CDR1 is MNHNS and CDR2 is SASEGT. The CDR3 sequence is CASSPPRLAGGRDNEQFF. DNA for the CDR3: TGTGCCAGCAGTCCTCCGCGACTAGCGGGAGGTCGGGACAATGAGCAGTTCTTC.

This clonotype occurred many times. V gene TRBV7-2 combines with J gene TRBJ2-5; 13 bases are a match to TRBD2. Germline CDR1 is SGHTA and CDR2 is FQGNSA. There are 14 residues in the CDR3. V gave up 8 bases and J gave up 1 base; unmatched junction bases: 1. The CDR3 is CASGTSGTQETQYF. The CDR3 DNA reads TGTGCCAGCGGGACTAGCGGGACCCAAGAGACCCAGTACTTC.